The 5 T cell receptor beta chains listed next were all sequenced from one sample in a study of vaccination effects on CD4 cells after COVID-19. Researchers isolated CD4+ T cells once 9 to 11 days of culture had elapsed. Only in-frame clones appear in the TCRdb table, and some are missing; sequencing was by immunoSEQ multiplex PCR. Seen here are approximately 37,000 clones, roughly 87% observed once, and the top ten hold 2.9%. Antigens for these TCRs are unknown. The source was CD4+ T cells from PBMCs cultured without peptide, collected before COVID-19 vaccination. The source of these receptors is a human donor who received a COVID-19 vaccine.

The rearrangement joins TRBV5-8 to TRBJ1-6; 8 bases agree with TRBD1. V shed 1 base, J shed 9 bases, and the junction held 9 bases outside the gene matches. CDR3 length: 16 residues. Germline CDR1 SGHTS, CDR2 YDEGEE. The DNA for the CDR3 is TGTGCCAGCAGCTTGTTTGACAGGGGTTACGGTTCACCCCTCCACTTT. Translating it yields CASSLFDRGYGSPLHF.

V gene TRBV5-1 combines with J gene TRBJ2-5, with TRBD2 matching over 9 bases. J lost 5 bases, V lost 7 bases, and 12 bases had no gene match. The CDR3 sequence is 15 residues long. Germline V CDR1 and CDR2: SGHRS, YFSETQ. In nucleotides, the CDR3 is TGCGCCAGCTCCTCTGGGGCGGGGGGGCAGGAGACCCAGTACTTC. Amino acids: CASSSGAGGQETQYF.

The CDR3 loop is CASSESGSGRGDEQFF. CDR3 coding DNA: TGCGCCAGCAGTGAGTCAGGGAGCGGGCGGGGGGATGAGCAGTTCTTC. V gene TRBV10-1 combines with J gene TRBJ2-1; 8 nucleotides align to TRBD2. V trimming: 0 bases; J trimming: 8 bases; junction bases outside the gene matches: 9. The CDR3 extends over 16 amino acids. Germline values: CDR1 WNHNN, CDR2 SYGVQD (reference sequence).

The chain carries TRBV5-1 and TRBJ2-7; possible D gene TRBD1, 6 bases. In germline, CDR1 is SGHRS, CDR2 YFSETQ. Trimming stripped 0 bases from V and 4 bases from J, with 8 bases between. This CDR3 has 13 residues. CDR3 loop: CASSLVTGYEQYV. CDR3 DNA sequence: TGCGCCAGCAGCTTGGTTACAGGGTACGAGCAGTACGTC.

The chain joins TRBV19 to TRBJ1-3, with D uncertain. CDR3 length: 14 residues. Trimming removed 3 bases at V and 7 bases at J, with 13 bases between. The germline V gene has CDR1 LNHDA and CDR2 SQIVND (reference sequence). This CDR3 reads CASSIPGARNTIYF. The CDR3, as DNA: TGTGCCAGTAGTATTCCGGGAGCAAGGAACACCATATATTTT.